These 20 T cell receptor beta chains originate from one sample sequenced in a study of blood T cell repertoires in COVID-19. Clones were sequenced by immunoSEQ multiplex PCR, and TCRdb holds only the in-frame ones, with some missing. Among approximately 45,000 clones, approximately 86% were seen once, and the ten largest hold around 3.2%. The specimen was peripheral blood. Receptors were obtained from a woman aged 80 or older with acute or convalescent COVID-19.

The gene calls are TRBV5-6 and TRBJ2-7; the D gene is possibly TRBD2 (6 bases). Germline lookup yields CDR1 SGHDT and CDR2 YYEEEE. This CDR3 contains 13 residues. V was clipped by 7 bases and J by 4 bases, with 15 bases between them. The CDR3 protein is CASLGGPTYEQYF. CDR3 nucleotides: TGTGCCAGCCTCGGGGGTCCTACGTACGAGCAGTACTTC.

The chain combines TRBV9 with TRBJ1-5; a weak D match, TRBD1 (5 bases). With 0 bases removed from V and 0 bases from J, the gap between germline ends came to 13 bases. This CDR3 region has 17 residues. Germline CDR1 is SGDLS and CDR2 is YYNGEE. In DNA form, the CDR3 reads TGTGCCAGCAGCGTAGAAACAGGCGTGAATAGCAATCAGCCCCAGCATTTT. This gives the protein CASSVETGVNSNQPQHF.

V gene TRBV6-5 combines with J gene TRBJ1-4; no reliable D call. CDR1 is MNHEY and CDR2 is SVGAGI in the germline V gene. CDR3 length: 14 residues. Between the trimmed V and J ends, which lost 2 bases and 5 bases, there was a span of 9 bases. CDR3 coding DNA: TGTGCCAGCAGTTACAGAGGGCAGAATGAAAAACTGTTTTTT. Protein product: CASSYRGQNEKLFF.

J is TRBJ2-1 and V is TRBV29-1, with D unresolved. The V gene's germline CDR1 is SQVTM and CDR2 ANQGSEA. V was shortened by 6 bases and J by 0 bases, with 12 bases between the two germline ends. The CDR3 contains 14 residues. The CDR3 DNA is TGCAGCGTCGAGGCCAGAAGCTCCTACAATGAGCAGTTCTTC. This gives the protein CSVEARSSYNEQFF.

The chain couples TRBV27 to TRBJ2-2, with TRBD1 matching over 7 bases. The ends lost 3 bases at V and 5 bases at J; junction bases unmatched: 3. The CDR3 length is 14 residues. Germline CDR1 reads MNHEY; CDR2 reads SMNVEV (reference sequence). CDR3 in amino acids: CASSFQTGTGELFF. CDR3 bases: TGTGCCAGCAGTTTCCAGACAGGGACCGGGGAGCTGTTTTTT.

In this sample, this clone turned up once. CDR3 sequence (DNA): TGCGCCAGCCAAAGCCAGGGGAATTCACCCCTCCACTTT. Translation: CASQSQGNSPLHF. This chain connects TRBV5-1 to TRBJ1-6; D is perhaps TRBD1 (6 bases). Germline loops: CDR1 SGHRS, CDR2 YFSETQ. This CDR3 is built from 13 residues. V was trimmed by 7 bases and J by 7 bases, leaving 12 bases between them.

In regard to this clone: A read error may produce the germline difference seen at one junction end. The chain carries TRBV5-4 and TRBJ1-4, with D unresolved. CDR1 and CDR2 (germline): SGHNT, YYREEE (reference sequence). The CDR3 is made up of 9 amino acids. For the CDR3, the DNA is TGTGCCAGCAGTCAAGCGAAGACTTTT. This sequence encodes CASSQAKTF.

The genes are TRBV6-5 and TRBJ1-2; TRBD1 aligns across 7 bases. The CDR3 runs 13 residues. With V trimmed by 8 bases and J by 3 bases, 6 bases remained unmatched. Germline CDR1 reads MNHEY; CDR2 reads SVGAGI. The DNA of the CDR3 is TGTGCCAGCCGGAAGGGGGCGGACTATGGCTACACCTTC. This gives the protein CASRKGADYGYTF.

The rearrangement joins TRBV2 to TRBJ1-2, with 7 bases matching TRBD1. Germline-derived CDR1 and CDR2 are SNHLY and FYNNEI. CDR3 length equals 15 residues. Trimming at V came to 5 bases and at J to 0 bases, leaving 6 bases not matched to a gene. CDR3 sequence (DNA): TGTGCCAGCAGTCCTGGACAGGTAGCTAACTATGGCTACACCTTC. It specifies CASSPGQVANYGYTF.

The V call is TRBV10-2, the J call TRBJ1-5; tentatively, D is TRBD1 (6 bases). Germline values: CDR1 WSHSY, CDR2 SAAADI. V was shortened by 2 bases and J by 4 bases, with 9 bases between the two germline ends. This CDR3 has 14 amino acids. CDR3 bases: TGCGCCAGCAGTGAGGAAGGGGGTAATCAGCCCCAGCATTTT. Translated, it gives CASSEEGGNQPQHF.

The V and J genes are TRBV18 and TRBJ1-2; 7 positions match TRBD1. V lost 1 base to trimming and J lost 5 bases; unmatched junction nucleotides: 4. Germline CDR1 reads KGHSH; CDR2 reads LQKENI. The CDR3 is 14 amino acids. CDR3 in amino acids: CASSPQGATYGYTF. The CDR3 nucleotides are TGTGCCAGCTCACCACAGGGGGCGACTTATGGCTACACCTTC.

V and J are TRBV6-1 and TRBJ1-6; tentatively, D is TRBD1 (6 bases). This CDR3 region has 16 residues. Germline CDR1 and CDR2: MNHNS and SASEGT. V was clipped by 3 bases and J by 8 bases, with 17 bases between them. CDR3 coding DNA: TGTGCCAGCAGTGATGGGACTAGGGGGGGAGATTCACCCCTCCACTTT. Translated: CASSDGTRGGDSPLHF.

The count of this clone is one. The gene calls are TRBV25-1 and TRBJ1-1; D is uncertain. The germline gives CDR1 MGHDK, CDR2 SYGVNS. The CDR3 is 12 residues long. V was trimmed by 6 bases and J by 6 bases, leaving 11 bases between them. The CDR3 DNA reads as TGTGCCAGCAGGACCGCCGGGTCTGAAGCTTTCTTT. Residues: CASRTAGSEAFF. Together with reference TRBV25-1 and TRBJ1-1, the CDR3 gives the full variable domain: EADIYQTPRYLVIGTGKKITLECSQTMGHDKMYWYQQDPGMELHLIHYSYGVNSTEKGDLSSESTVSRIRTEHFPLTLESARPSHTSQYLCASRTAGSEAFFGQGTRLTVV.

The gene calls are TRBV5-4 and TRBJ2-5, with a tentative D call TRBD1 (6 bases). The CDR3 runs 14 residues. V lost 3 bases and J 3 bases, leaving 12 bases between the germline ends. From germline, CDR1 is SGHNT and CDR2 YYREEE (reference sequence). In DNA form, the CDR3 reads TGTGCCAGCAGCTCTAAATCAGGGGAAGAGACCCAGTACTTC. It is translated as CASSSKSGEETQYF.

The CDR3 bases are TGTGCCAGCTCCCCGAGCCTGGACTATGGCTACACCTTC. It is translated as CASSPSLDYGYTF. The chain combines TRBV18 with TRBJ1-2; D call uncertain. Per germline, CDR1 KGHSH and CDR2 LQKENI. The CDR3 contains 13 residues. V was trimmed by 6 bases and J by 3 bases, leaving 11 bases between them.

The chain has TRBV7-8 and TRBJ1-2; D is unresolved. There are 13 residues in the CDR3. Trimming removed 5 bases at V and 8 bases at J, with 15 bases between. CDR1 is SGHVS and CDR2 is FQNEAQ in the germline V gene. CDR3 coding DNA: TGTGCCAGCAGCGCACGATCCATCCAGGGCTACACCTTC. Translation: CASSARSIQGYTF.

V is TRBV5-1 and J is TRBJ2-3, with D possibly matching TRBD1 (6 bases). Germline CDR1 SGHRS, CDR2 YFSETQ. CDR3 size: 14 residues. Trimming pared 5 bases from V and 4 bases from J, leaving 14 bases between. As DNA, the CDR3 is TGCGCCAGCAGTTTCAGGACAGCTCCAGATACGCAGTATTTT. Encoded protein: CASSFRTAPDTQYF.

The V gene is TRBV6-6, the J gene TRBJ1-2; no clear D. The CDR3 is 12 residues long. Trimming cost V 8 bases and J 4 bases, with 11 bases left between them. CDR1 is MNHNY and CDR2 is SVGAGI in the germline V gene (reference sequence). The CDR3 is CASSPEAYGYTF. Written as DNA, the CDR3 is TGTGCCAGCTCTCCAGAGGCCTATGGCTACACCTTC.

The CDR3 loop reads CASSYGAGRMNTEAFF. CDR3 nucleotide sequence: TGTGCCAGCAGTTACGGCGCAGGGCGAATGAACACTGAAGCTTTCTTT. The chain carries TRBV6-5 and TRBJ1-1; D possibly corresponds to TRBD1 (5 bases). CDR1 MNHEY and CDR2 SVGAGI come from the germline V gene. Trimming removed 2 bases at V and 0 bases at J, with 13 bases between. The CDR3 has 16 amino acids.

This chain connects TRBV5-8 to TRBJ2-3; 7 bases are shared with TRBD1. V trimming: 4 bases; J trimming: 1 base; junction bases outside the gene matches: 3. Germline CDR1 is SGHTS and CDR2 is YDEGEE. CDR3 length: 14 residues. CDR3 in DNA: TGTGCCAGCAGCCTTAGGGGGCGCACAGATACGCAGTATTTT. Encoded protein: CASSLRGRTDTQYF.